A single sample is the source of the 31 T cell receptor beta chains below, sequenced in a study of blood T cell repertoires in COVID-19. Some clones are missing from TCRdb's copy, which holds only in-frame ones; the method was immunoSEQ multiplex PCR. The sample yields about 270,000 clones, roughly 88% seen once. Sequencing was performed on peripheral blood. These receptors originate from a woman in her seventies with acute or convalescent COVID-19.

This rearrangement joins TRBV5-1 to TRBJ1-1; no clear D gene. The germline V gene encodes CDR1 SGHRS and CDR2 YFSETQ. The CDR3 contains 13 residues. The V gene lost 5 bases and the J gene lost 1 base, with 9 bases spanning the gap. The CDR3 loop is CASREAANTEAFF. The CDR3 bases are TGCGCCAGCAGAGAAGCCGCGAACACTGAAGCTTTCTTT. Full variable domain (rest looked up from reference TRBV5-1 and TRBJ1-1): KAGVTQTPRYLIKTRGQQVTLSCSPISGHRSVSWYQQTPGQGLQFLFEYFSETQRNKGNFPGRFSGRQFSNSRSEMNVSTLELGDSALYLCASREAANTEAFFGQGTRLTVV.

The gene calls are TRBV5-1 and TRBJ1-1, with D unresolved. The CDR3 contains 13 residues. Per germline, CDR1 SGHRS and CDR2 YFSETQ. Between the trimmed V and J ends, which lost 6 bases and 2 bases, there was a span of 11 bases. The CDR3 region is CASTEFSNTEAFF. DNA for the CDR3: TGCGCCAGCACTGAATTTAGCAACACTGAAGCTTTCTTT.

The V call is TRBV7-9, the J call TRBJ2-7, with TRBD2 matching 8 bases. The V gene end was trimmed by 5 bases and the J gene end by 6 bases; junction bases not matched to a gene: 9. CDR3 length: 14 amino acids. The germline gives CDR1 SEHNR, CDR2 FQNEAQ (reference sequence). Written as DNA, the CDR3 is TGTGCCAGCAGCCCGGGGGGGCTACCAGGCGAGCAGTACTTC. Translation: CASSPGGLPGEQYF.

V gene TRBV6-5 combines with J gene TRBJ2-7; unclear D gene. The V and J ends lost 4 bases and 0 bases respectively, with 13 bases between them. This CDR3 is built from 15 residues. The germline CDR1 and CDR2 sequences are MNHEY and SVGAGI. In DNA form, the CDR3 reads TGTGCCAGCAGTTCGAAGCTAGTGAGCTCCTACGAGCAGTACTTC. Translating it yields CASSSKLVSSYEQYF.

The chain employs TRBV19 and TRBJ1-4, with 7 bases identical to TRBD1. The CDR3 spans 15 residues. Germline loops: CDR1 LNHDA, CDR2 SQIVND (reference sequence). Trimming cost V 1 base and J 2 bases; bases outside gene matches: 1. In nucleotides, the CDR3 is TGTGCCAGTAGTATAGGACAGGGCACTAATGAAAAACTGTTTTTT. Its translation is CASSIGQGTNEKLFF.

The chain is built from TRBV7-6 and TRBJ1-3; possibly TRBD1 for D (5 bases). CDR3 length: 14 amino acids. The V end lost 5 bases, the J end lost 7 bases, and 15 bases lay between the germline ends. Germline V gives CDR1 SGHVS, CDR2 FNYEAQ. The CDR3 bases are TGTGCCAGCAGCCCGAGGCAGGGCGCTAACACCATATATTTT. Protein: CASSPRQGANTIYF.

The chain has TRBV6-5 and TRBJ2-1; weak D call: TRBD1 (5 bases). The CDR3 totals 13 residues. The V end was cut by 7 bases, the J end by 10 bases, with 17 bases between. The V gene's germline CDR1 is MNHEY and CDR2 SVGAGI. CDR3 DNA sequence: TGTGCCAGCAAATTAGACCCCCCAGGGGAGCAGTTCTTC. Amino acid sequence: CASKLDPPGEQFF.

V is TRBV4-1 and J is TRBJ2-1, with 13 nucleotides matching TRBD2. The CDR3 is made up of 17 amino acids. CDR1 is MGHRA and CDR2 is YSYEKL in the germline V gene. J gave up 0 bases and V 3 bases, and 2 bases lay outside the gene matches. In DNA, the CDR3 is TGCGCCAGCAGCCAGGGACTAGCGGGGCACTCCTACAATGAGCAGTTCTTC. Amino acid sequence: CASSQGLAGHSYNEQFF.

The chain carries TRBV6-1 and TRBJ1-5; the D is unclear. Between the trimmed V and J ends, which lost 0 bases and 3 bases, there was a span of 15 bases. The V gene's germline CDR1 is MNHNS and CDR2 SASEGT. CDR3 size: 17 residues. CDR3 nucleotide sequence: TGTGCCAGCAGTGAAGCGAATTGGAGGCAGCACAATCAGCCCCAGCATTTT. The encoded protein is CASSEANWRQHNQPQHF.

The gene calls are TRBV6-5 and TRBJ1-2, with 10 nucleotides matching TRBD1. Germline CDR1 MNHEY, CDR2 SVGAGI. The CDR3 extends over 14 amino acids. The J segment lost 2 bases and the V segment lost 8 bases, leaving 5 bases of the junction unmatched. CDR3 in DNA: TGTGCCAGCCAGAGGACAGGGGGAAACTATGGCTACACCTTC. Translating it yields CASQRTGGNYGYTF.

Concerning this clone: Other nucleotide sequences in the sample specify the same CDR3. This chain joins TRBV5-1 and TRBJ1-1; D is possibly TRBD1 (5 bases). Trimming removed 3 bases at V and 1 base at J, with 7 bases between. This CDR3 contains 13 residues. Germline loops: CDR1 SGHRS, CDR2 YFSETQ. CDR3 sequence (DNA): TGCGCCAGCAGCTCAGGGCAGAACACTGAAGCTTTCTTT. It codes for CASSSGQNTEAFF. Full variable domain (missing parts from reference TRBV5-1 and TRBJ1-1): KAGVTQTPRYLIKTRGQQVTLSCSPISGHRSVSWYQQTPGQGLQFLFEYFSETQRNKGNFPGRFSGRQFSNSRSEMNVSTLELGDSALYLCASSSGQNTEAFFGQGTRLTVV.

V gene TRBV12-3 or TRBV12-4 combines with J gene TRBJ1-6, with TRBD1 as a possible D gene (5 bases). Deletions cut 6 bases from V and 7 bases from J, with 10 bases between. The CDR3 extends over 13 amino acids. The CDR3 DNA is TGTGCCAGCAGCGCTAAGGGGAATTCACCCCTCCACTTT. Encoded protein: CASSAKGNSPLHF.

The V gene is TRBV18, the J gene TRBJ1-2; D gene unclear. V lost 2 bases to trimming and J lost 13 bases, with 14 bases between them. CDR3 length: 12 residues. The germline CDR1 and CDR2 sequences are KGHSH and LQKENI. CDR3 loop: CASSPNSQVPTF. The CDR3 bases are TGTGCCAGCTCACCAAATTCGCAGGTTCCCACCTTC.

The chain couples TRBV7-9 to TRBJ1-1, with 7 bases matching TRBD1. The V gene's germline CDR1 is SEHNR and CDR2 FQNEAQ (reference sequence). After removal of 3 bases from V and 4 bases from J, the junction contained 8 bases not matched to a gene. CDR3 length: 15 residues. CDR3 nucleotide sequence: TGTGCCAGCAGCTTTCCCCATCACAGGGGCACTGAAGCTTTCTTT. Amino acid sequence: CASSFPHHRGTEAFF.

The CDR3: CASSLTLAGGASVTQYF. CDR3 coding DNA: TGTGCCAGCAGCTTAACTTTAGCGGGGGGGGCGTCCGTAACGCAGTATTTT. The V call is TRBV7-2, the J call TRBJ2-3; 11 bases fit TRBD2. Per the germline V gene, CDR1 is SGHTA and CDR2 is FQGNSA. The length of the CDR3 is 17 residues. Losses at the gene ends were 2 bases for V and 9 bases for J; bases not matched to a gene: 13. Variable domain in full (rest from reference TRBV7-2 and TRBJ2-3): GAGVSQSPSNKVTEKGKDVELRCDPISGHTALYWYRQSLGQGLEFLIYFQGNSAPDKSGLPSDRFSAERTGGSVSTLTIQRTQQEDSAVYLCASSLTLAGGASVTQYFGPGTRLTVL.

This clone came up a few times. This chain links TRBV7-8 with TRBJ1-1; D might be TRBD1 (6 bases). CDR1 and CDR2 from the germline V gene are SGHVS and FQNEAQ. Trimming cost V 5 bases and J 10 bases, with 23 bases left between them. This CDR3 region has 15 residues. This CDR3 is CASSLVSGDGLVAFF. For the CDR3, the DNA is TGTGCCAGCAGCCTGGTTTCAGGGGACGGTTTGGTAGCTTTCTTT.

This chain links TRBV15 with TRBJ1-2; TRBD1 is a possible D gene (6 bases). The CDR3 extends over 14 amino acids. Germline loops: CDR1 LNHNV, CDR2 YYDKDF (reference sequence). Trimming left V 0 bases short and J 3 bases short, with 8 bases between. This CDR3 is CATSREQGHYGYTF. The CDR3 coding sequence is TGTGCCACCAGCAGAGAACAGGGACACTATGGCTACACCTTC.

This clone has a single count. This chain connects TRBV30 to TRBJ1-4; 10 bases match TRBD1. The junction had 7 bases not matched to a gene; V was cut back by 5 bases and J by 7 bases. In germline, CDR1 is GTSNPN, CDR2 SVGIG (reference sequence). This CDR3 spans 14 amino acids. The CDR3 loop is CAWGYRDRGEKLFF. The CDR3 DNA sequence: TGTGCCTGGGGATACCGGGACAGGGGTGAAAAACTGTTTTTT.

The chain has TRBV18 and TRBJ1-2; 11 bases line up with TRBD1. CDR1 is KGHSH and CDR2 is LQKENI in the germline V gene. Trimming removed 3 bases from V and 0 bases from J; junction bases left unmatched: 6. The CDR3 runs 17 residues. CDR3 in amino acids: CASSPLGTGGSNYGYTF. The CDR3 coding sequence is TGTGCCAGCTCACCGTTGGGGACAGGGGGATCTAACTATGGCTACACCTTC.

The chain joins TRBV5-1 to TRBJ2-7, with TRBD1 as a possible D gene (6 bases). Trimming took off 4 bases at V and 6 bases at J, with 11 bases between the two ends. This CDR3 contains 12 residues. Per germline, CDR1 SGHRS and CDR2 YFSETQ. The CDR3 DNA is TGCGCCAGCAGCGACCAGGGGCTCGAGCAGTACTTC. Translated, it gives CASSDQGLEQYF.

This clone has just a few counts. The V call is TRBV11-2, the J call TRBJ1-6, with D tentatively TRBD1 (5 bases). V was trimmed by 4 bases and J by 10 bases, leaving 11 bases between them. The CDR3 has 13 residues. CDR1 is SGHAT and CDR2 is FQNNGV in the germline V gene. CDR3 amino acids: CASSSGQGSPLHF. CDR3 DNA: TGTGCCAGCAGCTCAGGACAAGGCTCACCCCTCCACTTT. The entire variable domain, with the rest obtained from reference TRBV11-2 and TRBJ1-6, is as follows: EAGVAQSPRYKIIEKRQSVAFWCNPISGHATLYWYQQILGQGPKLLIQFQNNGVVDDSQLPKDRFSAERLKGVDSTLKIQPAKLEDSAVYLCASSSGQGSPLHFGNGTRLTVT.

CDR3 nucleotides: TGCAGTGCCCCTAGGGGACAGAGACAGTTCTTC. Translating gives CSAPRGQRQFF. The V gene is TRBV20-1, the J gene TRBJ2-1; 7 bases match TRBD1. This CDR3 is 11 amino acids long. Germline assignment: CDR1 DFQATT and CDR2 SNEGSKA (reference sequence). V lost 6 bases, J lost 13 bases, and 9 bases stayed unmatched.

The V gene is TRBV3-1 (or the pseudogene TRBV3-2), the J gene TRBJ2-5, with TRBD2 as a possible D gene (7 bases). The V gene's germline CDR1 is LGHDT and CDR2 YNNKEL (reference sequence). The CDR3 extends over 15 amino acids. Deletions cut 1 base from V and 4 bases from J, with 13 bases between. CDR3 DNA: TGTGCCAGCAGCCAAGCCGGGGGGCCCCCAGAGACCCAGTACTTC. It encodes CASSQAGGPPETQYF.

The V gene is TRBV2, the J gene TRBJ2-2, with TRBD2 matching over 7 bases. Germline trimming cut 4 bases from V and 0 bases from J; bases unmatched to any gene: 14. The CDR3 sequence is 19 residues long. Germline-derived CDR1 and CDR2 are SNHLY and FYNNEI. The CDR3 loop reads CASSGGLGGGGPNTGELFF. Written as DNA, the CDR3 is TGTGCCAGCAGTGGGGGTCTGGGTGGCGGGGGTCCGAACACCGGGGAGCTGTTTTTT.

The CDR3 DNA sequence: TGTGCCAGCTCACCACCCAGGGAACGTTCTAACTATGGCTACACCTTC. Residues: CASSPPRERSNYGYTF. The chain is built from TRBV18 and TRBJ1-2, with D tentatively TRBD1 (5 bases). This CDR3 contains 16 residues. The germline gives CDR1 KGHSH, CDR2 LQKENI. V lost 0 bases and J lost 0, with 11 bases in between.

The chain links TRBV11-2 to TRBJ2-1; TRBD2 matches at 7 bases. Looked up from germline, CDR1 is SGHAT and CDR2 is FQNNGV. J lost 0 bases, V lost 5 bases, and 7 bases had no gene match. The CDR3 length is 16 residues. The CDR3 nucleotides read TGTGCCAGCAGCCGAACTAGCGCAAGCTCCTACAATGAGCAGTTCTTC. Protein product: CASSRTSASSYNEQFF.

V gene TRBV30 combines with J gene TRBJ1-1; 8 nucleotides agree with TRBD1. This CDR3 is built from 13 residues. In germline, CDR1 is GTSNPN, CDR2 SVGIG (reference sequence). V lost 0 bases, J lost 11 bases, and 8 bases stayed unmatched. CDR3 DNA sequence: TGTGCCTGGAGTGTGAATTCCGGGACAGGCGCTTTCTTT. Translation: CAWSVNSGTGAFF.

The V gene is TRBV27, the J gene TRBJ1-2; 7 bases align to TRBD1. V lost 4 bases to trimming and J lost 5 bases; unmatched junction nucleotides: 7. The CDR3 runs to 14 residues. Germline assignment: CDR1 MNHEY and CDR2 SMNVEV (reference sequence). The CDR3 DNA is TGTGCCAGCAGTTCTATTGGACAGGAGTATGGCTACACCTTC. It codes for CASSSIGQEYGYTF.

This clone was picked up a small number of times. The chain has TRBV5-6 and TRBJ2-5; 8 bases fit TRBD2. The CDR3 spans 14 residues. The V and J ends lost 6 bases and 5 bases, in that order; junction bases with no gene match: 9. Germline CDR1 reads SGHDT; CDR2 reads YYEEEE. CDR3 region: CASKRRGAGETQYF. The CDR3 nucleotides read TGTGCCAGCAAAAGGCGGGGGGCCGGGGAGACCCAGTACTTC.

The chain uses TRBV2 and TRBJ1-2; TRBD1 matches at 7 bases. The CDR3 consists of 16 residues. With V trimmed by 6 bases and J by 2 bases, 12 bases remained unmatched. Germline V CDR1 and CDR2: SNHLY, FYNNEI. The CDR3, as DNA: TGTGCCAGCAGGCCCGAGGTAGACAGGGTGAACTATGGCTACACCTTC. The encoded protein is CASRPEVDRVNYGYTF.

This chain connects TRBV5-6 to TRBJ1-4, with a possible D match to TRBD1 (5 bases). The V end was cut by 0 bases, the J end by 0 bases, with 12 bases between. Germline values: CDR1 SGHDT, CDR2 YYEEEE. The CDR3 length is 17 residues. This CDR3 is CASSLAPVQATNEKLFF. The DNA of the CDR3 is TGTGCCAGCAGCTTGGCCCCCGTACAGGCAACTAATGAAAAACTGTTTTTT.